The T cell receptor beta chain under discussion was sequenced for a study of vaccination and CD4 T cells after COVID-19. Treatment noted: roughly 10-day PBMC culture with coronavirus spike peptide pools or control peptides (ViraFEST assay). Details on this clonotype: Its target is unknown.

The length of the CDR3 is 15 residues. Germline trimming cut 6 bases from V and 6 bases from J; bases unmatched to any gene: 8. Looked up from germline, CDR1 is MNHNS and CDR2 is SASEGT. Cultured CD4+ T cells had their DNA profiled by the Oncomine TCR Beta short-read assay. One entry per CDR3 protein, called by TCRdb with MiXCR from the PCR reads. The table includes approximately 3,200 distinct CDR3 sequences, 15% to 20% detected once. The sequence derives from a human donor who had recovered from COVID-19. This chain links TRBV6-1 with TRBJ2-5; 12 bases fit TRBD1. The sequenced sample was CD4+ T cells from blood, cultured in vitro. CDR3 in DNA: TGTGCCAGCAGCCCCGGGACAGGGGGCGCGAAGACCCAGTACTTC. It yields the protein CASSPGTGGAKTQYF.